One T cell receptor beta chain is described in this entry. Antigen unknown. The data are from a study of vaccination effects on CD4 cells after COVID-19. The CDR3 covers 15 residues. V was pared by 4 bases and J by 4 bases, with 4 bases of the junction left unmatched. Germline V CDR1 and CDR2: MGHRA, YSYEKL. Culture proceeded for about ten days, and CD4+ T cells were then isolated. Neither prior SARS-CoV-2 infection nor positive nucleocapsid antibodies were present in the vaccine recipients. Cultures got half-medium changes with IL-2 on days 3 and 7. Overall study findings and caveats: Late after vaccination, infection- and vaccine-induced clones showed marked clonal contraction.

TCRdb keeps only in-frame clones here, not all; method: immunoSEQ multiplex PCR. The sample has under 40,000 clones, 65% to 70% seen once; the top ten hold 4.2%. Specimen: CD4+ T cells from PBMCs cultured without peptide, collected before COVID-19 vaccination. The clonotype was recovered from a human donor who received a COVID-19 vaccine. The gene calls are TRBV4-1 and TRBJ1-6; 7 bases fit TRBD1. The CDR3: CASSLGTAYNSPLHF. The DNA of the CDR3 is TGCGCCAGCAGCCTCGGGACAGCGTATAATTCACCCCTCCACTTT.